This paragraph reports one T cell receptor beta chain. These data are taken from a study of blood T cell repertoires in COVID-19. The overall study: Acute-phase and convalescent COVID-19 samples originated in the United States, Italy and Spain. T cells, B-cell-depleted T cells, or PBMCs supplied cDNA or gDNA.

Authors' analysis steps: Cell counts per sample came from amplifying reference gene primers. TCRdb's table, derived via immunoSEQ multiplex PCR, lists solely in-frame clones and lacks some. V and J calls and clone size are those listed in that table; D and trimming were worked out from the DNA. The sample shows 100,000 or so clones, roughly 80% of them seen only once. The V end lost 0 bases, the J end lost 4 bases, and 6 bases lay between the germline ends. From germline, CDR1 is ENHRY and CDR2 SYGVKD. The CDR3 is made up of 13 amino acids. The TCR originated in a woman older than 75 with acute or convalescent COVID-19. The chain employs TRBV10-3 and TRBJ1-1; no reliable D call. Material for sequencing was peripheral blood. This CDR3 is CAISESGSTEAFF. Written as DNA, the CDR3 is TGTGCCATCAGTGAGTCGGGGAGCACTGAAGCTTTCTTT.